The 3 T cell receptor beta chains reported below all come from one sample, sequenced in a study of T cells in Graves' hyperthyroidism and ophthalmopathy. RNA transcripts were the template for amplifying TCR beta CDR3 regions. HTBI primers were used for first-round RT-PCR of the TCR CDR3. TCRdb reanalysed the multiplex PCR reads using MiXCR and keeps one entry per CDR3 protein. The repertoire holds approximately 690,000 distinct CDR3 sequences, with about a fifth as singletons. Sequenced: blood. The receptors derive from a man aged 30-40 years with Graves' ophthalmopathy.

The chain employs TRBV4-1 and TRBJ1-1, with 8 bases lining up with TRBD1. Germline CDR1 is MGHRA and CDR2 is YSYEKL. This CDR3 is 14 amino acids long. V lost 1 base to trimming and J lost 6 bases; unmatched junction nucleotides: 4. For the CDR3, the DNA is TGCGCCAGCAGCCAAGGGACAGGGTCCTCTGAAGCTTTCTTT. Protein sequence: CASSQGTGSSEAFF.

This clonotype was counted many times. An end of the junction differs from the germline gene, which may be a read error. The chain uses TRBV7-8 and TRBJ2-7; D possibly corresponds to TRBD2 (6 bases). The germline CDR1 and CDR2 sequences are SGHVS and FQNEAQ. CDR3 length: 15 amino acids. The CDR3 DNA follows: TGTGCCAGCAGCTTAGCCTCGGGCGCGGACTACGTGCAGTACTTC. It encodes CASSLASGADYVQYF.

Many counts were recorded for this clonotype. This chain uses TRBV12-3 or TRBV12-4 with TRBJ2-3; D remains unclear. CDR3 length: 13 amino acids. V was cut by 1 base and J by 4 bases, with 6 bases left in between. CDR3 sequence: CASSLELPDTQYF. The CDR3 nucleotides read TGTGCCAGCAGTTTAGAGTTACCAGATACGCAGTATTTT.